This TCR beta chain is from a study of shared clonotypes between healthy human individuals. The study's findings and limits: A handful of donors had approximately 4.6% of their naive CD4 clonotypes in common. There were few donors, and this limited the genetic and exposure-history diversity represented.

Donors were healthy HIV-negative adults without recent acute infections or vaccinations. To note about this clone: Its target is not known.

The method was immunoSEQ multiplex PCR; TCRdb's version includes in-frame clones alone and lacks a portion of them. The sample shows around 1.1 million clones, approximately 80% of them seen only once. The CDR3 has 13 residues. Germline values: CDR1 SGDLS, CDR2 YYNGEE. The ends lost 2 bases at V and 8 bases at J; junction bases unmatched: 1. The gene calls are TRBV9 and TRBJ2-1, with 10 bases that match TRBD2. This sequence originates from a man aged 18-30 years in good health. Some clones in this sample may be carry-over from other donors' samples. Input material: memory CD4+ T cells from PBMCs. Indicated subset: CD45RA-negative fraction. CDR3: CASSVGLAHEQFF. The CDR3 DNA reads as TGTGCCAGCAGCGTGGGACTAGCGCATGAGCAGTTCTTC.